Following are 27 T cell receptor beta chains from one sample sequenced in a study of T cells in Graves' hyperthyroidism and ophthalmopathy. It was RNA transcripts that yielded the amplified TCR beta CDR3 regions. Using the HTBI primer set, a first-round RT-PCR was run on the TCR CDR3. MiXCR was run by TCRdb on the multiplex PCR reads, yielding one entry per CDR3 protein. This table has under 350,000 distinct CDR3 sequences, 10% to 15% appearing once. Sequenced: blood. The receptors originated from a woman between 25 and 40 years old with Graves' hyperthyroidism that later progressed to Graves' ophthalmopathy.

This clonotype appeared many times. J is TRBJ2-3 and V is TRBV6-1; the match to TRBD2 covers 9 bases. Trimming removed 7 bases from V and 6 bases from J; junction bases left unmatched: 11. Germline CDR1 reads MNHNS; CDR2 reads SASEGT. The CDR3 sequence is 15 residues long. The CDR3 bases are TGTGCCAGCACGGGCGGGAGGGCCGGTCGTGATACGCAGTATTTT. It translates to CASTGGRAGRDTQYF.

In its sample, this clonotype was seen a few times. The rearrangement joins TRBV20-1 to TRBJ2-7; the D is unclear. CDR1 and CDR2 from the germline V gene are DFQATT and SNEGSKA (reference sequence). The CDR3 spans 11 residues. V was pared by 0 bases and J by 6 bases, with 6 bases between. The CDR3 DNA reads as TGCAGTGCTAGAGATCCGCCCGAGCAGTACTTC. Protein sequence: CSARDPPEQYF.

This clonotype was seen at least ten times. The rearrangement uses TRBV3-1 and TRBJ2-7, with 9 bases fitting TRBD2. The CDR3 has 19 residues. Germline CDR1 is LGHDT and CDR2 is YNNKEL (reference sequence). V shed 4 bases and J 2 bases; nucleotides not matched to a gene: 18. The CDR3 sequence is CASSPQEVAGEPLTYEQYF. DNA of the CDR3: TGTGCCAGCAGCCCTCAAGAGGTAGCGGGAGAGCCTCTCACCTACGAGCAGTACTTC.

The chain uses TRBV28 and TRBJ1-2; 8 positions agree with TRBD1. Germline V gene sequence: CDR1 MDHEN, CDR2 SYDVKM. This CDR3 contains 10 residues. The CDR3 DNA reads TGTGACAGGGGGGACTATGGCTACACCTTC. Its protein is CDRGDYGYTF.

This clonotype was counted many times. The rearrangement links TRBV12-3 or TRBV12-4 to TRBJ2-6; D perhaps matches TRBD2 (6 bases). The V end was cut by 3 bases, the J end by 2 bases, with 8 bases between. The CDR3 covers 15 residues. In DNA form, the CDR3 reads TGTGCCAGCAGTTTGGTAGCGGCTGGGGCCAACGTCCTGACTTTC. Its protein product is CASSLVAAGANVLTF.

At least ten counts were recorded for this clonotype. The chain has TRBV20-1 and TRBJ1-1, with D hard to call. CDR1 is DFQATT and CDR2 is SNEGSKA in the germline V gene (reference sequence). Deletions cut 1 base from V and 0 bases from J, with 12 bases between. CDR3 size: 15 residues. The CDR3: CSARAAGYMNTEAFF. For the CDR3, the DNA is TGCAGTGCTAGAGCGGCGGGATACATGAACACTGAAGCTTTCTTT.

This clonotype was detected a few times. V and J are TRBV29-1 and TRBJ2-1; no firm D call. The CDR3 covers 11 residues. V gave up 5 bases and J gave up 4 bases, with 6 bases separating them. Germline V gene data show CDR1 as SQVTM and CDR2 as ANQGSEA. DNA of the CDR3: TGCAGCGTTTCAATATACAATGAGCAGTTCTTC. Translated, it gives CSVSIYNEQFF.

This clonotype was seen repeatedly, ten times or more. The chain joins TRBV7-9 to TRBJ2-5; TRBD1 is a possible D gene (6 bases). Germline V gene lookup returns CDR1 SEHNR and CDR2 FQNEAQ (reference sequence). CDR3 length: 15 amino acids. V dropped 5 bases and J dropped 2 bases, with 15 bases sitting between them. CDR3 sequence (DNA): TGTGCCAGCAGCCCCCGAGGACAGATACAAGAGACCCAGTACTTC. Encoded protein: CASSPRGQIQETQYF.

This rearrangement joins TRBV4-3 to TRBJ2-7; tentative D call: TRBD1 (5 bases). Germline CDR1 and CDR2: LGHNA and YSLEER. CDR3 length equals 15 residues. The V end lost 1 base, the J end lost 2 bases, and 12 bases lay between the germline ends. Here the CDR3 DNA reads TGCGCCAGCAGCCAAGTGGAAGGGGTGGCCTACGAGCAGTACTTC. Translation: CASSQVEGVAYEQYF.

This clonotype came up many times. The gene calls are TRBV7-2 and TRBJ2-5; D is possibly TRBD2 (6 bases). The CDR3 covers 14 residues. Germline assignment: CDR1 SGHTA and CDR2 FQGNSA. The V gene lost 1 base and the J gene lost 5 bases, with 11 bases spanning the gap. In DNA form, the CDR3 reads TGTGCCAGCAGCTTAGAAGGGACTTACGAGACCCAGTACTTC. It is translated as CASSLEGTYETQYF.

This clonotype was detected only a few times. CDR3 nucleotide sequence: TGCGCCAGCAGCCAGACAGGGGGCACCTACAATGAGCAGTTCTTC. Translation gives CASSQTGGTYNEQFF. The chain links TRBV4-3 to TRBJ2-1, with TRBD1 matching over 10 bases. The V and J ends lost 3 bases and 2 bases, in that order; junction bases with no gene match: 1. The CDR3 length is 15 residues. The germline V gene has CDR1 LGHNA and CDR2 YSLEER.

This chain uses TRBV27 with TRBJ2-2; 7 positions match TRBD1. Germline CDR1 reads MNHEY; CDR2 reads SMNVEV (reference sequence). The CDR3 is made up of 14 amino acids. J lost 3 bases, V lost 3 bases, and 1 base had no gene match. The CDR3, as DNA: TGTGCCAGCAGTTTGGACAGGTACACCGGGGAGCTGTTTTTT. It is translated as CASSLDRYTGELFF.

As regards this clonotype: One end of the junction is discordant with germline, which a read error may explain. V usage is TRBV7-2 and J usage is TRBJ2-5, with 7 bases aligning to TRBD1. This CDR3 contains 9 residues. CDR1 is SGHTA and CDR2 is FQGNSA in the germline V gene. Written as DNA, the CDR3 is TGTGCCAGCATCCCGGACAGGCACTTC. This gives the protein CASIPDRHF.

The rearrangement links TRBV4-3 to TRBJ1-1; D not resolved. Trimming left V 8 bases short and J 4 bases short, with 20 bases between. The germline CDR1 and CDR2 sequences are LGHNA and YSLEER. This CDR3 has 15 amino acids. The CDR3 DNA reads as TGCGCCAGCTCCGCCGAGGTCGGGTCGGGCACTGAAGCTTTCTTT. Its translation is CASSAEVGSGTEAFF.

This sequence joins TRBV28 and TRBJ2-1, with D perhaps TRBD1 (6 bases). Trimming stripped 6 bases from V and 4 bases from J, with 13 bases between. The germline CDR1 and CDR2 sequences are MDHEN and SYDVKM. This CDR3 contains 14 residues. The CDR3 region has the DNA TGTGCCAGCAGAACAGGACAGATTTACAATGAGCAGTTCTTC. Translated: CASRTGQIYNEQFF.

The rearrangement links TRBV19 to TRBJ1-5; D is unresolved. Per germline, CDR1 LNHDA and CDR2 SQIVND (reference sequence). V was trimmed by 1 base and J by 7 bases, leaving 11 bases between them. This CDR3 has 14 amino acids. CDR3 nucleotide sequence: TGTGCCAGTAGTATAGGGACGACGTTGCAGCCCCAGCATTTT. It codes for CASSIGTTLQPQHF.

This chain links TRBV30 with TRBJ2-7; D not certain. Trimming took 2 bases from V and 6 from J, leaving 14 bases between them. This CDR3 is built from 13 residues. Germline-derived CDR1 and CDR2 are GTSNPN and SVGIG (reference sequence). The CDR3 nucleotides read TGTGCCTGGAGTTCCGGCGTTCTTGGCGAGCAGTACTTC. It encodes CAWSSGVLGEQYF.

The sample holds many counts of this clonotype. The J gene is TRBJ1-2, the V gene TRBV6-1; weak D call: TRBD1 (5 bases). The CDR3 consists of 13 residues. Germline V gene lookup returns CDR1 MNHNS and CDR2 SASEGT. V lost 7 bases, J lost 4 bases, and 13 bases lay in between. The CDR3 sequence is CASIRDGVYGYTF. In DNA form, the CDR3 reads TGTGCCAGCATCCGGGACGGAGTCTATGGCTACACCTTC.

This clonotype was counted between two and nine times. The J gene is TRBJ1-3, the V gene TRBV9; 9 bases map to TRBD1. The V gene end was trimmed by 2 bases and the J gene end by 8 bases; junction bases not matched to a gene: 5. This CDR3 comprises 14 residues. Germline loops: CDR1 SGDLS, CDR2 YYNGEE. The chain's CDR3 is CASSVKQGADTIYF. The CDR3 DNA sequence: TGTGCCAGCAGCGTCAAACAGGGGGCCGACACCATATATTTT.

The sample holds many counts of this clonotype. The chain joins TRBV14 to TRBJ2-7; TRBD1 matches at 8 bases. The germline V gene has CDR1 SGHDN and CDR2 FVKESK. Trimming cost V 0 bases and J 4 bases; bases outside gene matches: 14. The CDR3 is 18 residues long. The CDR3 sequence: CASSQDRPGQAKGYEQYF. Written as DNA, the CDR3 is TGTGCCAGCAGCCAAGATCGCCCGGGACAGGCTAAAGGGTACGAGCAGTACTTC.

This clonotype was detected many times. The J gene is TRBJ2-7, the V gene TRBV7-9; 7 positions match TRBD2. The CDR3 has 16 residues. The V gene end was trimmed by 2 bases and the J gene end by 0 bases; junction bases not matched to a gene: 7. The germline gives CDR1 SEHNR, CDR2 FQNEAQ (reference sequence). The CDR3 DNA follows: TGTGCCAGCAGCTTAAAGTTAGGCGGGAGCTCCTACGAGCAGTACTTC. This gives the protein CASSLKLGGSSYEQYF. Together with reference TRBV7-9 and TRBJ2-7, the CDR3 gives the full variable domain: DTGVSQNPRHKITKRGQNVTFRCDPISEHNRLYWYRQTLGQGPEFLTYFQNEAQLEKSRLLSDRFSAERPKGSFSTLEIQRTEQGDSAMYLCASSLKLGGSSYEQYFGPGTRLTVT.

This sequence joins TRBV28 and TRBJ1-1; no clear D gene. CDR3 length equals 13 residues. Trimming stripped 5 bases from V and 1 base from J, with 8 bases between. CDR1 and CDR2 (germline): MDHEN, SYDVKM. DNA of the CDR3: TGTGCCAGCAGTCCATCATGGAACACTGAAGCTTTCTTT. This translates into CASSPSWNTEAFF.

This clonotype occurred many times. The CDR3 here is CASSLAGQEYVWPSTDTQYF. The CDR3 DNA is TGTGCCAGCAGCTTGGCCGGACAGGAGTATGTTTGGCCAAGCACAGATACGCAGTATTTT. The chain is built from TRBV5-6 and TRBJ2-3, with 7 bases that match TRBD1. Trimming cost V 0 bases and J 0 bases; bases outside gene matches: 16. CDR1 is SGHDT and CDR2 is YYEEEE in the germline V gene. The CDR3 runs 20 residues.

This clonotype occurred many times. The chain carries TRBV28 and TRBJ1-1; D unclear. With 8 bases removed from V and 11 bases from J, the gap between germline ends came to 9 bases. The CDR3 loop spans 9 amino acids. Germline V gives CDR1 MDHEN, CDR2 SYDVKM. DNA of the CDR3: TGTGCCAGCGGTGGGTGGGCTTTCTTT. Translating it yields CASGGWAFF.

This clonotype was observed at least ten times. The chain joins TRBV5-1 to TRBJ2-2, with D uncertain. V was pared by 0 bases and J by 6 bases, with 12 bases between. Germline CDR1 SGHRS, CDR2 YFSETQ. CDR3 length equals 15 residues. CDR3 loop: CASSLDVLGSGELFF. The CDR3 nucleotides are TGCGCCAGCAGCTTGGATGTATTAGGGTCCGGGGAGCTGTTTTTT.

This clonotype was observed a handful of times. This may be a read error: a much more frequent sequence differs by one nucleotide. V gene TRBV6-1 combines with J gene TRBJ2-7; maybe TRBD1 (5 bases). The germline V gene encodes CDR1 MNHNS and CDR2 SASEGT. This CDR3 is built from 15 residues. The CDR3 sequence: CAGSGYRSLSYEQYF. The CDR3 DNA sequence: TGTGCCGGCAGTGGATACAGGTCACTCTCCTACGAGCAGTACTTC.

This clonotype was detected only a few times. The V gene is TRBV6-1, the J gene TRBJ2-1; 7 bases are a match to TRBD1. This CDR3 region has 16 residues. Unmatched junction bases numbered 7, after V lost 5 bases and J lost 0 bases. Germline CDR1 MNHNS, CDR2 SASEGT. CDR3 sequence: CASSTPRQGSYNEQFF. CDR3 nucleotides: TGTGCCAGCAGTACCCCGCGACAGGGCTCCTACAATGAGCAGTTCTTC.